Presented here are 10 T cell receptor beta chains from one specimen sequenced in a study of cytotoxic CD8 clonotypes in ibrutinib-treated CLL. Clones were read by immunoSEQ multiplex PCR, and TCRdb kept only the in-frame ones, dropping some. The sample shows around 250,000 clones, less than 75% of them seen only once. The sequencing used PBMCs, collected after 24 months of ibrutinib treatment. The receptors shown here come from a human donor with chronic lymphocytic leukemia.

The V gene is TRBV18, the J gene TRBJ1-1; tentative D call: TRBD1 (5 bases). Germline V CDR1 and CDR2: KGHSH, LQKENI. V was trimmed by 4 bases and J by 6 bases, leaving 12 bases between them. This CDR3 is 13 amino acids long. The CDR3 nucleotides are TGTGCCAGCTCACTGGGGGGAGGGGCTGAAGCTTTCTTT. Its protein product is CASSLGGGAEAFF.

The rearrangement uses TRBV5-1 and TRBJ2-5; D call uncertain. The CDR3 extends over 14 amino acids. V was clipped by 7 bases and J by 3 bases, with 16 bases between them. Looked up from germline, CDR1 is SGHRS and CDR2 is YFSETQ. The CDR3 region is CASSLAQIEETQYF. CDR3 sequence (DNA): TGCGCCAGCTCCCTTGCGCAGATAGAAGAGACCCAGTACTTC.

This clone is a singleton in its sample. The genes are TRBV5-1 and TRBJ2-5; weak D call: TRBD2 (6 bases). V gave up 7 bases and J gave up 5 bases, with 18 bases separating them. This CDR3 spans 14 amino acids. Germline CDR1 SGHRS, CDR2 YFSETQ. CDR3 in amino acids: CASCMDYPKETQYF. The CDR3 DNA reads as TGCGCCAGCTGCATGGACTATCCCAAGGAGACCCAGTACTTC.

V is TRBV9 and J is TRBJ2-3; TRBD2 matches at 11 bases. This CDR3 region has 15 residues. Germline assignment: CDR1 SGDLS and CDR2 YYNGEE. V shed 4 bases and J 4 bases; nucleotides not matched to a gene: 5. The CDR3 bases are TGTGCCAGCAGCCTTCTGACTAGCGGGGCAGATACGCAGTATTTT. Its protein product is CASSLLTSGADTQYF. Full variable domain (missing parts from reference TRBV9 and TRBJ2-3): DSGVTQTPKHLITATGQRVTLRCSPRSGDLSVYWYQQSLDQGLQFLIQYYNGEERAKGNILERFSAQQFPDLHSELNLSSLELGDSALYFCASSLLTSGADTQYFGPGTRLTVL.

This clone was counted a single time. J is TRBJ1-1 and V is TRBV2; TRBD1 aligns across 8 bases. After removal of 11 bases from V and 12 bases from J, the junction contained 8 bases not matched to a gene. The CDR3 consists of 10 residues. Germline CDR1 is SNHLY and CDR2 is FYNNEI. DNA for the CDR3: TGTGCCGACGGGACAGGTGACACTTTCTTT. Amino acid sequence: CADGTGDTFF.

The chain combines TRBV11-3 with TRBJ2-3, with a tentative D call TRBD1 (5 bases). Trimming took off 5 bases at V and 0 bases at J, with 9 bases between the two ends. The CDR3 covers 14 residues. Germline V gene data show CDR1 as SGHNT and CDR2 as YENEEA. CDR3 nucleotide sequence: TGTGCCAGCAGCCCCGACAGAAGCACAGATACGCAGTATTTT. Protein: CASSPDRSTDTQYF.

The chain recombines TRBV28 with TRBJ1-5; TRBD1 might be the D (6 bases). Trimming removed 8 bases from V and 5 bases from J, with 22 bases in between. The CDR3 has 16 residues. CDR1 and CDR2 (germline): MDHEN, SYDVKM. CDR3 protein: CASAPAGARGDQPQHF. DNA for the CDR3: TGTGCCAGCGCCCCAGCAGGGGCAAGGGGAGATCAGCCCCAGCATTTT.

This sequence joins TRBV4-2 and TRBJ2-5, with TRBD2 matching over 7 bases. CDR3 size: 16 residues. CDR1 is LGHNA and CDR2 is YNFKEQ in the germline V gene. With V trimmed by 5 bases and J by 4 bases, 13 bases remained unmatched. CDR3 in amino acids: CASSYDRAGEGETQYF. The CDR3 coding sequence is TGTGCCAGCAGCTACGACCGGGCGGGAGAAGGAGAGACCCAGTACTTC.

The chain couples TRBV7-3 to TRBJ2-3, with a tentative D call TRBD2 (6 bases). The germline V gene has CDR1 SGHTA and CDR2 FQGTGA. This CDR3 comprises 15 residues. V was shortened by 5 bases and J by 5 bases, with 17 bases between the two germline ends. In nucleotides, the CDR3 is TGTGCCAGCAGCCTCCTTGGCGGGAAGGTAGATACGCAGTATTTT. Its translation: CASSLLGGKVDTQYF.

The chain has TRBV7-2 and TRBJ1-2; D might be TRBD1 (5 bases). Germline CDR1 and CDR2: SGHTA and FQGNSA. Trimming removed 5 bases from V and 7 bases from J, with 20 bases in between. The CDR3 is 15 amino acids. CDR3 protein: CASSPYAGSGPGYTF. CDR3 sequence (DNA): TGTGCCAGCAGCCCTTATGCCGGGTCGGGACCTGGCTACACCTTC.